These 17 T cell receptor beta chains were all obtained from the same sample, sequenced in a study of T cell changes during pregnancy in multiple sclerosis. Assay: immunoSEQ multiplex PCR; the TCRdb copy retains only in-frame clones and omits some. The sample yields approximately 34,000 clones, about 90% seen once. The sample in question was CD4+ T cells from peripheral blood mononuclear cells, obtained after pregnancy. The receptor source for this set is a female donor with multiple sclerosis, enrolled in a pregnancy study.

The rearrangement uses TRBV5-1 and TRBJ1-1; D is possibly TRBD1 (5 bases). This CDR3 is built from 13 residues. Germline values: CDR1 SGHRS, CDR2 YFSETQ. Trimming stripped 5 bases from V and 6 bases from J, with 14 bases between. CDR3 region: CASSSGIGAEAFF. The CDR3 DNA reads TGCGCCAGCAGTTCAGGGATTGGGGCTGAAGCTTTCTTT.

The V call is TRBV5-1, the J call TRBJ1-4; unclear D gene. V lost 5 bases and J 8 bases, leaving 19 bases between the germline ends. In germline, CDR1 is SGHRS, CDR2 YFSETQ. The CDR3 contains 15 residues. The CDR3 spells CASRYEGVGVEKLFF. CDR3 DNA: TGCGCCAGCAGATACGAGGGAGTGGGTGTAGAAAAACTGTTTTTT. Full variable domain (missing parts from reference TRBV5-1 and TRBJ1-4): KAGVTQTPRYLIKTRGQQVTLSCSPISGHRSVSWYQQTPGQGLQFLFEYFSETQRNKGNFPGRFSGRQFSNSRSEMNVSTLELGDSALYLCASRYEGVGVEKLFFGSGTQLSVL.

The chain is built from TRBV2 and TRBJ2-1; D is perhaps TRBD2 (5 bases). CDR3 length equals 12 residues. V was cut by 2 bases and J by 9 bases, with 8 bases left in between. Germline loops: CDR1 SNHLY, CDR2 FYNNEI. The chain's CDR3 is CASSEPRGEQFF. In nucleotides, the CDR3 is TGTGCCAGCAGTGAACCTCGGGGTGAGCAGTTCTTC. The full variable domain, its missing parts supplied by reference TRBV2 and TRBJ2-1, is EPEVTQTPSHQVTQMGQEVILRCVPISNHLYFYWYRQILGQKVEFLVSFYNNEISEKSEIFDDQFSVERPDGSNFTLKIRSTKLEDSAMYFCASSEPRGEQFFGPGTRLTVL.

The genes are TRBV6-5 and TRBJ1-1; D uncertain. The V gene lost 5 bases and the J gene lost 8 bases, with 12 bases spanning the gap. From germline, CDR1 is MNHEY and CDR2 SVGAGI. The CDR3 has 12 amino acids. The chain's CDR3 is CASSRLGGEAFF. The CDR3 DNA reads TGTGCCAGCAGTCGCCTCGGCGGAGAAGCTTTCTTT.

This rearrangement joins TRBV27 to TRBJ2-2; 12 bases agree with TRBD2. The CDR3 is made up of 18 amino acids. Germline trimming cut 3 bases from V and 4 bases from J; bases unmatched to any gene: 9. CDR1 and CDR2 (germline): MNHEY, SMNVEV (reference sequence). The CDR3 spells CASSFGLAGGRSTGELFF. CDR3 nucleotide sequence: TGTGCCAGCAGTTTTGGGCTAGCGGGGGGGCGGAGCACCGGGGAGCTGTTTTTT.

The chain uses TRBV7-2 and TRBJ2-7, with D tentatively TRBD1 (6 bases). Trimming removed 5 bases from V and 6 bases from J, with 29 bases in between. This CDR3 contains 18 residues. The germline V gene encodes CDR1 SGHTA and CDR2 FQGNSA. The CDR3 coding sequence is TGTGCCAGCAGCCCAACACTTACTCCCGCAGGGGCGGTAGGCGAGCAGTACTTC. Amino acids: CASSPTLTPAGAVGEQYF. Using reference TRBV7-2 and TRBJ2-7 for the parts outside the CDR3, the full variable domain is GAGVSQSPSNKVTEKGKDVELRCDPISGHTALYWYRQSLGQGLEFLIYFQGNSAPDKSGLPSDRFSAERTGGSVSTLTIQRTQQEDSAVYLCASSPTLTPAGAVGEQYFGPGTRLTVT.

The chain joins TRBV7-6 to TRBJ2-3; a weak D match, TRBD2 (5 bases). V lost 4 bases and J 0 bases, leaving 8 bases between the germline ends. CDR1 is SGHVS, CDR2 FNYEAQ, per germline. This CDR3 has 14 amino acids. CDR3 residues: CASSWTLSTDTQYF. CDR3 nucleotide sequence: TGTGCCAGCAGCTGGACTCTGAGCACAGATACGCAGTATTTT.

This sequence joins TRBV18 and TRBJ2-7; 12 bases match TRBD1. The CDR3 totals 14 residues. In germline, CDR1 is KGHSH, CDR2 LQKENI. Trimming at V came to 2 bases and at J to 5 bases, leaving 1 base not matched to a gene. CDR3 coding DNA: TGTGCCAGCTCACCAAGGGACAGGGGGCACGAGCAGTACTTC. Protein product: CASSPRDRGHEQYF.

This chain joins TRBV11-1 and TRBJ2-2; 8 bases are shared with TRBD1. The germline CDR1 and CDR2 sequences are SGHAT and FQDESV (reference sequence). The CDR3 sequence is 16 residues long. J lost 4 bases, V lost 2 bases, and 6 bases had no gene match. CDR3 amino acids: CASSLIGQGLTGELFF. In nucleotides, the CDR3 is TGTGCCAGCAGCTTAATAGGACAGGGACTCACCGGGGAGCTGTTTTTT. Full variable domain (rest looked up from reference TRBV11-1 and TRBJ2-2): EAEVAQSPRYKITEKSQAVAFWCDPISGHATLYWYRQILGQGPELLVQFQDESVVDDSQLPKDRFSAERLKGVDSTLKIQPAELGDSAMYLCASSLIGQGLTGELFFGEGSRLTVL.

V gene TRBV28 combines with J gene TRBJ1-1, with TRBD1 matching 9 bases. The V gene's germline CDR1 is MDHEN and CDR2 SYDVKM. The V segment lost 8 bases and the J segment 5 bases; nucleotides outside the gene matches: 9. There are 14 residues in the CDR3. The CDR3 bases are TGTGCCAGCCGGACAGGGGCTCATAGGACTGAAGCTTTCTTT. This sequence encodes CASRTGAHRTEAFF.

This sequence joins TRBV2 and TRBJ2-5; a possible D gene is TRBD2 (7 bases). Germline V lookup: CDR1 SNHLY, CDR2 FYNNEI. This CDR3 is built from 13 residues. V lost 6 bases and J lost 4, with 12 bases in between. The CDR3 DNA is TGTGCCAGCAGGGGGGGGGCCGGAGAGACCCAGTACTTC. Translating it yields CASRGGAGETQYF.

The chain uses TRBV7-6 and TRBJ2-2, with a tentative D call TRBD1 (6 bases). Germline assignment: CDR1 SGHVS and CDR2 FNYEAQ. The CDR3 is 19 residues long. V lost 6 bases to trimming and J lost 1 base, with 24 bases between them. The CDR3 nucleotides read TGTGCCAGCAGACCTAAGGTCGGGGTGGGGGCAAAGAACACCGGGGAGCTGTTTTTT. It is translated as CASRPKVGVGAKNTGELFF.

CDR3 bases: TGTGCCAGCACCCACTGGAGAAATGAGCAGTTCTTC. As protein: CASTHWRNEQFF. The chain uses TRBV11-2 and TRBJ2-1; D gene unclear. Germline V gives CDR1 SGHAT, CDR2 FQNNGV. The CDR3 has 12 amino acids. V was shortened by 7 bases and J by 7 bases, with 11 bases between the two germline ends.

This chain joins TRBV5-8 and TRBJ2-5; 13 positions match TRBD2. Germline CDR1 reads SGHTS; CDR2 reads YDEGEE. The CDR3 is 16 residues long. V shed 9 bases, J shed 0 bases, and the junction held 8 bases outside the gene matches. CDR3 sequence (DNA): TGTGCCACCAGACTAGCGGGGGGCAGGTACCAAGAGACCCAGTACTTC. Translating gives CATRLAGGRYQETQYF. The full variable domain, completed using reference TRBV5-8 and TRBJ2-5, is EAGVTQSPTHLIKTRGQQATLRCSPISGHTSVYWYQQALGLGLQFLLWYDEGEERNRGNFPPRFSGRQFPNYSSELNVNALELEDSALYLCATRLAGGRYQETQYFGPGTRLLVL.

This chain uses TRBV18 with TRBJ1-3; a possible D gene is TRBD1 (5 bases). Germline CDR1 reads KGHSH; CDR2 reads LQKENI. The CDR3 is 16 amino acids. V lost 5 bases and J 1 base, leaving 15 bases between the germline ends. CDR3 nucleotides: TGTGCCAGCTCATCGAACCAGGGTTTTTCTGGAAACACCATATATTTT. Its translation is CASSSNQGFSGNTIYF.

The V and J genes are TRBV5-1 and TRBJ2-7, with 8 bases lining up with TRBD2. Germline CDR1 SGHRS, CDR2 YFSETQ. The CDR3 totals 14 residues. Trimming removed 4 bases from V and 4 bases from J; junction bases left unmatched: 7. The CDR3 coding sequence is TGCGCCAGCAGCCCCGGGACTAGTCAATACGAGCAGTACTTC. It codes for CASSPGTSQYEQYF.

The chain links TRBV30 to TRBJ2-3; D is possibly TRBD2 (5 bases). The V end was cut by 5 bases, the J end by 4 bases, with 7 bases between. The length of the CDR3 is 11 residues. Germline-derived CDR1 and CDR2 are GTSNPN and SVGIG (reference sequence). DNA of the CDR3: TGTGCCTGGGGGGAGCCAGATACGCAGTATTTT. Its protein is CAWGEPDTQYF. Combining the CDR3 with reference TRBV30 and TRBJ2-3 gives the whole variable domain SQTIHQWPATLVQPVGSPLSLECTVEGTSNPNLYWYRQAAGRGLQLLFYSVGIGQISSEVPQNLSASRPQDRQFILSSKKLLLSDSGFYLCAWGEPDTQYFGPGTRLTVL.